Described below is a single TCR beta chain sequence and its context. Only in-frame clones appear in the TCRdb table, and some are missing; sequencing was by immunoSEQ multiplex PCR. The sample contains about 52,000 clones, 91% of which appear only once. CDR3 size: 15 residues. Germline CDR1 and CDR2: SGDLS and YYNGEE. J gave up 1 base and V 3 bases, and 3 bases lay outside the gene matches. Mixed chimerism was transient after nonmyeloablative marrow transplants from related graft donors. CD4+CD25+CD127- Tregs, CD4+CD25- non-Tregs, CD4 and CD8 cells were sorted. The sample belongs to a study of Tregs in tolerant kidney transplant recipients.

The sample was CD8+ T cells from blood (PBMCs), taken 24 months after the transplant. The sequence was collected from a human patient who received a combined kidney and bone marrow transplant. These T cells may partly come from the graft donor. The V and J genes are TRBV9 and TRBJ2-3; 9 bases match TRBD2. In nucleotides, the CDR3 is TGTGCCAGCAGCGCAATAGCGGGGGGCACAGATACGCAGTATTTT. It codes for CASSAIAGGTDTQYF.